This TCR beta chain was identified during a study of shared clonotypes between healthy human individuals. Turning to the study itself: Per donor, three plates held CD4 naive cells, three held CD4 memory, two held CD8 naive and one held CD8 memory.

This clone has only one observation. Germline values: CDR1 SGHTS, CDR2 YDEGEE. Between the trimmed V and J ends, which lost 0 bases and 4 bases, there was a span of 17 bases. The CDR3 is made up of 16 amino acids. TCRdb keeps only in-frame clones here, not all; method: immunoSEQ multiplex PCR. The data contain a few hundred thousand clones, about 97% of them singletons. The source of this sequence is a woman in her 30s in good health. The material sequenced was naive CD4+ T cells sorted from blood. The subset here: CD45RA+ positively selected. This chain links TRBV5-8 with TRBJ2-7; the D call may be TRBD1 or TRBD2 (5 bases each). CDR3 DNA sequence: TGTGCCAGCAGCTTGGGGAGAGAGGGGCCGGCTTACGAGCAGTACTTC. Translated: CASSLGREGPAYEQYF.